Listed here is a single TCR beta chain. The data were taken from a study of blood T cell repertoires in COVID-19. Libraries were prepared by immunoSEQ multiplex PCR; TCRdb keeps only in-frame clonotypes and omits some of them. The table lists approximately 300,000 clones, more than 65% of them singletons. V was shortened by 5 bases and J by 9 bases, with 8 bases between the two germline ends. The CDR3 is 11 residues long. Per the germline V gene, CDR1 is LNHDA and CDR2 is SQIVND (reference sequence). This receptor was identified in a person in their 70s with COVID-19, enrolled during active disease. The V gene is TRBV19, the J gene TRBJ1-5; D is uncertain. What was sequenced was peripheral blood. The CDR3, as DNA: TGTGCCAGTAGTGACCGGGGGCCCCAGCATTTT. It yields the protein CASSDRGPQHF.